What follows are 27 T cell receptor beta chains derived from one specimen sequenced in a study of cytomegalovirus exposure and HLA in healthy donors (dated by TCRdb to 2016 to 2017). The library was built by means of the immunoSEQ multiplex PCR assay. For the multiplex PCR, a mixture combining 60 forward primers for TCR Vbeta segments and 13 reverse primers for TCR Jbeta segments was used. This is the immuneACCESS table as TCRdb keeps it, with only in-frame sequences that have V and J called. A part of the clones is gone; compared with another copy, unresolved V genes explain less than half, and the rest is unexplained. Per the sample table, the count is 56,000 or so clones. The ten largest make up 25% to 30% of the sample. Sequencing used PBMCs. The source is a man aged 35-49 years in good health and CMV-seropositive.

The rearrangement uses TRBV25-1 and TRBJ2-1; possible D gene TRBD1, 6 bases. The CDR3 has 15 residues. V dropped 3 bases and J dropped 4 bases, with 13 bases sitting between them. Germline CDR1 and CDR2: MGHDK and SYGVNS. This CDR3 reads CASSDEQGLYNEQFF. CDR3 in DNA: TGTGCCAGCAGTGATGAACAGGGCCTTTACAATGAGCAGTTCTTC.

V usage is TRBV9 and J usage is TRBJ1-6, with D maybe TRBD1 (5 bases). Germline loops: CDR1 SGDLS, CDR2 YYNGEE. CDR3 length: 15 amino acids. The V end lost 4 bases, the J end lost 0 bases, and 8 bases lay between the germline ends. The CDR3 spells CASSRGGSYNSPLHF. CDR3 nucleotide sequence: TGTGCCAGCAGCCGGGGGGGCTCCTATAATTCACCCCTCCACTTT.

This sequence joins TRBV19 and TRBJ2-2, with D tentatively TRBD2 (5 bases). The V gene's germline CDR1 is LNHDA and CDR2 SQIVND (reference sequence). V was pared by 7 bases and J by 4 bases, with 19 bases between. The CDR3 has 16 residues. In nucleotides, the CDR3 is TGTGCCAGTAATCCCCCCTACGGGGTAGGCACCGGGGAGCTGTTTTTT. It yields the protein CASNPPYGVGTGELFF.

J is TRBJ1-2 and V is TRBV28; no clear D. This CDR3 contains 12 residues. V was pared by 1 base and J by 7 bases, with 7 bases between. Looked up from germline, CDR1 is MDHEN and CDR2 is SYDVKM. The chain's CDR3 is CASSLLARGYTF. For the CDR3, the DNA is TGTGCCAGCAGTTTATTAGCGCGTGGCTACACCTTC.

V usage is TRBV7-2 and J usage is TRBJ2-7, with 10 bases identical to TRBD2. Trimming cost V 5 bases and J 5 bases; bases outside gene matches: 12. In germline, CDR1 is SGHTA, CDR2 FQGNSA. The CDR3 is 16 residues long. CDR3 residues: CASSVLAGGPSNEQYF. CDR3 coding DNA: TGTGCCAGCAGCGTCTTAGCGGGAGGCCCTTCAAACGAGCAGTACTTC.

In DNA, the CDR3 is TGTGCCAGCAGCTTAACAGGGGGCGACACTGAAGCTTTCTTT. Protein: CASSLTGGDTEAFF. The V gene is TRBV13, the J gene TRBJ1-1; 9 bases are shared with TRBD1. Germline V gene sequence: CDR1 PRHDT, CDR2 FYEKMQ (reference sequence). CDR3 length equals 14 residues. V trimming: 2 bases; J trimming: 3 bases; junction bases outside the gene matches: 1.

The genes are TRBV6-5 and TRBJ1-2, with D possibly matching TRBD1 (5 bases). Germline CDR1 MNHEY, CDR2 SVGAGI. This CDR3 comprises 13 residues. V was shortened by 4 bases and J by 6 bases, with 12 bases between the two germline ends. CDR3 in DNA: TGTGCCAGCAGTTGGTCCTCAGGGAATGGCTACACCTTC. Translating it yields CASSWSSGNGYTF.

The rearrangement links TRBV6-5 to TRBJ2-1; TRBD2 aligns across 9 bases. Per the germline V gene, CDR1 is MNHEY and CDR2 is SVGAGI. The CDR3 contains 15 residues. J lost 1 base, V lost 6 bases, and 4 bases had no gene match. CDR3 sequence (DNA): TGTGCCAGCAGATCAACTAGCGGGTCCTACAATGAGCAGTTCTTC. Translated, it gives CASRSTSGSYNEQFF.

Concerning this clone: Other DNA variants within this sample encode the same CDR3. This chain joins TRBV7-9 and TRBJ1-1; D perhaps matches TRBD1 (5 bases). V dropped 1 base and J dropped 2 bases, with 8 bases sitting between them. The CDR3 loop spans 14 amino acids. In germline, CDR1 is SEHNR, CDR2 FQNEAQ (reference sequence). The CDR3 loop is CASSLGQGNTEAFF. The CDR3 DNA sequence: TGTGCCAGCAGCTTAGGCCAGGGAAACACTGAAGCTTTCTTT.

The CDR3 here is CASIPGVSSYNEQFF. The DNA of the CDR3 is TGTGCCAGTATCCCGGGGGTGAGCTCCTACAATGAGCAGTTCTTC. V and J are TRBV19 and TRBJ2-1; tentative D call: TRBD2 (6 bases). CDR1 is LNHDA and CDR2 is SQIVND in the germline V gene (reference sequence). Trimming removed 7 bases at V and 0 bases at J, with 13 bases between. There are 15 residues in the CDR3.

The chain has TRBV7-8 and TRBJ2-7; no definite D call. This CDR3 spans 14 amino acids. The germline V gene encodes CDR1 SGHVS and CDR2 FQNEAQ. Trimming took 5 bases from V and 6 from J, leaving 17 bases between them. Here the CDR3 reads CASSPLVVSVEQYF. The DNA for the CDR3 is TGTGCCAGCAGCCCCCTTGTGGTTTCAGTCGAGCAGTACTTC. The full variable domain, in which reference TRBV7-8 and TRBJ2-7 provide the parts outside the CDR3, is GAGVSQSPRYKVAKRGQDVALRCDPISGHVSLFWYQQALGQGPEFLTYFQNEAQLDKSGLPSDRFFAERPEGSVSTLKIQRTQQEDSAVYLCASSPLVVSVEQYFGPGTRLTVT.

The chain has TRBV7-9 and TRBJ1-1; D remains ambiguous. The CDR3 runs to 14 residues. Germline V CDR1 and CDR2: SEHNR, FQNEAQ (reference sequence). Trimming shortened V by 1 base and J by 3 bases, and 9 bases separated the two germline ends. CDR3 protein: CASSLGGPDTEAFF. The CDR3 DNA is TGTGCCAGCAGCTTAGGAGGGCCAGACACTGAAGCTTTCTTT.

The gene calls are TRBV18 and TRBJ2-7; a possible D gene is TRBD1 (5 bases). The V gene's germline CDR1 is KGHSH and CDR2 LQKENI. This CDR3 comprises 14 residues. Deletions cut 4 bases from V and 2 bases from J, with 12 bases between. The CDR3 here is CASSLGAQTYEQYF. CDR3 bases: TGTGCCAGCTCACTAGGGGCCCAAACCTACGAGCAGTACTTC.

This CDR3 is CASSDDRGQPQHF. For the CDR3, the DNA is TGTGCCAGCAGTGACGATAGAGGACAGCCCCAGCATTTT. The V gene is TRBV6-4, the J gene TRBJ1-5, with D hard to call. Germline CDR1 MRHNA, CDR2 SNTAGT. Trimming pared 2 bases from V and 7 bases from J, leaving 9 bases between. The CDR3 loop spans 13 amino acids.

The genes are TRBV15 and TRBJ2-7; 7 positions agree with TRBD2. CDR3 length: 14 residues. The V gene's germline CDR1 is LNHNV and CDR2 YYDKDF (reference sequence). The V gene end was trimmed by 5 bases and the J gene end by 3 bases; junction bases not matched to a gene: 7. For the CDR3, the DNA is TGTGCCACCAGCGGGAGGGACGGCCTCTACGAGCAGTACTTC. It translates to CATSGRDGLYEQYF.

The genes are TRBV4-2 and TRBJ2-1; 7 nucleotides line up with TRBD2. The CDR3 runs 15 residues. Germline CDR1 and CDR2: LGHNA and YNFKEQ. Trimming removed 1 base from V and 6 bases from J; junction bases left unmatched: 6. For the CDR3, the DNA is TGTGCCAGCAGCCAAGCGGCGGGAGTGATCAATGAGCAGTTCTTC. It yields the protein CASSQAAGVINEQFF.

The gene calls are TRBV7-3 and TRBJ2-1; 10 nucleotides align to TRBD2. The CDR3 runs 15 residues. The germline V gene encodes CDR1 SGHTA and CDR2 FQGTGA. The V segment lost 5 bases and the J segment 7 bases; nucleotides outside the gene matches: 8. DNA of the CDR3: TGTGCCAGCAGCGATAATAGCGGGAGGTATAATGAGCAGTTCTTC. It yields the protein CASSDNSGRYNEQFF.

The rearrangement links TRBV19 to TRBJ2-5; TRBD2 matches 8 bases. V trimming: 5 bases; J trimming: 4 bases; junction bases outside the gene matches: 6. The CDR3 spans 14 residues. Germline-derived CDR1 and CDR2 are LNHDA and SQIVND (reference sequence). CDR3 protein: CASSPRGGRETQYF. In DNA, the CDR3 is TGTGCCAGTAGTCCCCGGGGGGGACGAGAGACCCAGTACTTC.

The V call is TRBV2, the J call TRBJ2-7; possible D gene TRBD1, 6 bases. From germline, CDR1 is SNHLY and CDR2 FYNNEI. V gave up 8 bases and J gave up 2 bases, with 10 bases separating them. The CDR3 totals 12 residues. DNA for the CDR3: TGTGCCAGCCAGACAGGAGCCTACGAGCAGTACTTC. Protein: CASQTGAYEQYF. The whole variable domain, filled in from reference TRBV2 and TRBJ2-7, reads EPEVTQTPSHQVTQMGQEVILRCVPISNHLYFYWYRQILGQKVEFLVSFYNNEISEKSEIFDDQFSVERPDGSNFTLKIRSTKLEDSAMYFCASQTGAYEQYFGPGTRLTVT.

The chain employs TRBV5-4 and TRBJ1-1; 8 nucleotides match TRBD1. Per germline, CDR1 SGHNT and CDR2 YYREEE (reference sequence). Unmatched junction bases numbered 2, after V lost 0 bases and J lost 1 base. CDR3 length equals 15 residues. The CDR3 DNA follows: TGTGCCAGCAGCTTGGGGGACAGGAGGAACACTGAAGCTTTCTTT. Translated: CASSLGDRRNTEAFF.

This chain links TRBV10-3 with TRBJ1-2; 7 bases line up with TRBD1. The length of the CDR3 is 13 residues. Losses at the gene ends were 6 bases for V and 3 bases for J; bases not matched to a gene: 4. From germline, CDR1 is ENHRY and CDR2 SYGVKD. The CDR3 bases are TGTGCCATCAGAGACAGGGCTCACTATGGCTACACCTTC. Its translation: CAIRDRAHYGYTF.

The chain uses TRBV6-6 and TRBJ1-1, with D possibly TRBD1 on 6 matching bases. Germline CDR1 is MNHNY and CDR2 is SVGAGI (reference sequence). Deletions cut 4 bases from V and 11 bases from J, with 23 bases between. There are 15 residues in the CDR3. Here the CDR3 reads CASSSNRDNHLRAFF. The CDR3 nucleotides read TGTGCCAGCAGTTCAAACCGGGACAATCACTTGAGGGCTTTCTTT.

V and J are TRBV6-1 and TRBJ1-1; D not resolved. Germline CDR1 and CDR2: MNHNS and SASEGT. The CDR3 consists of 14 residues. V was pared by 5 bases and J by 6 bases, with 16 bases between. CDR3 region: CASSPGPEEAEAFF. DNA of the CDR3: TGTGCCAGCAGTCCGGGCCCAGAGGAGGCTGAAGCTTTCTTT.

The V and J genes are TRBV6-5 and TRBJ2-1; 15 positions agree with TRBD2. Germline lookup yields CDR1 MNHEY and CDR2 SVGAGI. CDR3 length equals 15 residues. Trimming removed 2 bases from V and 7 bases from J; junction bases left unmatched: 0. CDR3 DNA sequence: TGTGCCAGCAGTTACGGGACTAGCGGGAGGAATGAGCAGTTCTTC. Residues: CASSYGTSGRNEQFF.

This chain connects TRBV28 to TRBJ1-3; D possibly corresponds to TRBD1 (5 bases). CDR1 and CDR2 from the germline V gene are MDHEN and SYDVKM. The CDR3 is 15 amino acids. Deletions cut 7 bases from V and 4 bases from J, with 17 bases between. CDR3 amino acids: CASNPAGEAGNTIYF. The CDR3 DNA is TGTGCCAGCAACCCCGCGGGGGAGGCAGGAAACACCATATATTTT.

The chain recombines TRBV6-5 with TRBJ1-2; TRBD1 matches 7 bases. Germline lookup yields CDR1 MNHEY and CDR2 SVGAGI. The length of the CDR3 is 15 residues. V lost 6 bases and J lost 3; bases outside the gene matches: 10. The CDR3 DNA sequence: TGTGCCAGCAGCCAACGACAGGGATGGGACTATGGCTACACCTTC. This gives the protein CASSQRQGWDYGYTF.

The V call is TRBV7-6, the J call TRBJ2-1; 9 bases align to TRBD2. Germline lookup yields CDR1 SGHVS and CDR2 FNYEAQ. There are 16 residues in the CDR3. The J segment lost 8 bases and the V segment lost 5 bases, leaving 13 bases of the junction unmatched. The CDR3 nucleotides read TGTGCCAGCAGCAAGGGGGTAGCGGGGGAAGGGGATGAGCAGTTCTTC. Encoded protein: CASSKGVAGEGDEQFF.